The 3 T cell receptor beta chains below come from one sample, sequenced in a study of shared T cell receptors in the human thymus. TCRdb keeps only in-frame clones here, not all; method: immunoSEQ multiplex PCR. The data hold more than 550,000 clones, with about 90% observed a single time. The data were also submitted as part of a second study, on human thymus T cells.

Material for sequencing was thymocytes. These receptors were collected from a boy less than two years old with a congenital heart defect.

This clone showed up just once. The genes are TRBV6-5 and TRBJ1-6; D is unclear. Per the germline V gene, CDR1 is MNHEY and CDR2 is SVGAGI. CDR3 size: 14 residues. V lost 4 bases, J lost 6 bases, and 10 bases lay in between. The CDR3 bases are TGTGCCAGCAGTTTCCGGGATCCTAATTCACCCCTCCACTTT. It specifies CASSFRDPNSPLHF.

The chain is built from TRBV27 and TRBJ2-3, with D possibly TRBD1 on 5 matching bases. Trimming shortened V by 8 bases and J by 2 bases, and 17 bases separated the two germline ends. CDR3 length: 15 residues. The germline V gene encodes CDR1 MNHEY and CDR2 SMNVEV (reference sequence). The CDR3 region is CASSSEGATTDTQYF. CDR3 nucleotides: TGTGCCAGCTCCTCAGAAGGGGCGACCACAGATACGCAGTATTTT.

The chain is built from TRBV6-6 and TRBJ1-1; D possibly corresponds to TRBD1 (5 bases). Between the trimmed V and J ends, which lost 6 bases and 0 bases, there was a span of 11 bases. Looked up from germline, CDR1 is MNHNY and CDR2 is SVGAGI (reference sequence). The CDR3 totals 14 residues. CDR3 sequence: CASSRQGLNTEAFF. The CDR3 DNA is TGTGCCAGCAGCCGCCAGGGCCTGAACACTGAAGCTTTCTTT.